These 31 T cell receptor beta chains were all obtained from the same sample, sequenced in a study of blood T cells in healthy people across ages (dated by TCRdb to the mid-2010s). The library was prepared using 5' RACE. Data came from an Illumina HiSeq 2500. A second PCR of roughly 6 to 11 cycles was run with a J-beta primer mix and a sample-barcoded 5' primer. TCRdb cleaned the public reads at Q25 with fastp, built clones with MiXCR and kept in-frame beta chains. Rows are combined by CDR3 protein, so each entry shows the most common genes and DNA. Recorded for this sample are roughly 1,500,000 distinct CDR3 sequences; roughly 40% of them occurred a single time. The ten largest clones take up 7% to 9% of the sample. Sample: blood. These receptors were obtained from a woman between 18 and 29 years old in good health.

The chain is built from TRBV20-1 and TRBJ1-4; D may be TRBD1 (5 bases). This CDR3 has 13 amino acids. Germline CDR1 is DFQATT and CDR2 is SNEGSKA (reference sequence). V was shortened by 3 bases and J by 7 bases, with 12 bases between the two germline ends. The CDR3 spells CSASPGWSEKLFF. The CDR3 DNA reads as TGCAGTGCTAGCCCAGGGTGGAGTGAAAAACTGTTTTTT.

V usage is TRBV12-3 or TRBV12-4 and J usage is TRBJ1-2; the D is unclear. V gave up 6 bases and J gave up 3 bases, with 8 bases separating them. CDR3 length: 12 amino acids. The CDR3 sequence: CASRAVDYGYTF. The CDR3 DNA sequence: TGTGCCAGCAGGGCAGTAGACTATGGCTACACCTTC.

The V gene is TRBV5-1, the J gene TRBJ2-7, with 7 bases aligning to TRBD1. V dropped 2 bases and J dropped 0; count of bases not matched to a gene: 11. Germline V gene sequence: CDR1 SGHRS, CDR2 YFSETQ. The CDR3 has 17 amino acids. The CDR3 protein is CASSFGSGTVNSYEQYF. CDR3 DNA: TGCGCCAGCAGCTTCGGCTCCGGGACAGTCAACTCCTACGAGCAGTACTTC.

The V call is TRBV28, the J call TRBJ2-7; D is possibly TRBD2 (6 bases). Germline CDR1 and CDR2: MDHEN and SYDVKM. The CDR3 is 14 residues long. Trimming cost V 6 bases and J 2 bases, with 14 bases left between them. The CDR3 region has the DNA TGTGCCAGCAGGCGGGACGAACTAGCCTACGAGCAGTACTTC. It translates to CASRRDELAYEQYF. The whole variable domain, remainder taken from reference TRBV28 and TRBJ2-7, is DVKVTQSSRYLVKRTGEKVFLECVQDMDHENMFWYRQDPGLGLRLIYFSYDVKMKEKGDIPEGYSVSREKKERFSLILESASTNQTSMYLCASRRDELAYEQYFGPGTRLTVT.

In its sample, this clonotype was seen a few times. This chain links TRBV29-1 with TRBJ1-2; the match to TRBD1 covers 9 bases. This CDR3 has 11 residues. Germline values: CDR1 SQVTM, CDR2 ANQGSEA. V was clipped by 7 bases and J by 10 bases; unmatched bases: 7. The CDR3 loop is CSAEGQGVYTF. CDR3 DNA sequence: TGCAGCGCGGAGGGACAGGGCGTCTACACCTTC.

This clonotype was counted only a few times. The V call is TRBV5-1, the J call TRBJ1-2; TRBD1 matches 7 bases. The germline CDR1 and CDR2 sequences are SGHRS and YFSETQ. Germline trimming cut 3 bases from V and 1 base from J; bases unmatched to any gene: 6. This CDR3 region has 15 residues. CDR3 coding DNA: TGCGCCAGCAGCTCCAGACAGGGTAGTAACTATGGCTACACCTTC. Its protein is CASSSRQGSNYGYTF.

The chain links TRBV3-1 to TRBJ1-6, with 9 nucleotides matching TRBD1. The CDR3 is 15 residues long. The V gene's germline CDR1 is LGHDT and CDR2 YNNKEL (reference sequence). Trimming removed 3 bases from V and 10 bases from J; junction bases left unmatched: 7. The CDR3 nucleotides read TGTGCCAGCAGCCAGGCAGACAGGGGGGGATCACCCCTCCACTTT. Amino acid sequence: CASSQADRGGSPLHF.

This clonotype has just a few counts. One end of the junction fails to match germline, which may point to a read error. This chain uses TRBV6-5 with TRBJ1-2; no firm D call. CDR1 and CDR2 (germline): MNHEY, SVGAGI. CDR3 length: 13 residues. CDR3 region: CASSYSSKYGYTF. The CDR3 DNA follows: TGTGCCAGCAGTTACAGTTCTAAATATGGCTACACCTTC.

In the case of this clonotype: A junction end diverges from the germline sequence, so it may reflect a read error. The V call is TRBV7-9, the J call TRBJ1-2; TRBD1 might be the D (5 bases). The CDR3 has 14 amino acids. Germline V gives CDR1 SEHNR, CDR2 FQNEAQ (reference sequence). The CDR3 region has the DNA TGTGCCAGCATCTTAGTAACAGGATTCTATGGCTACACCTTC. Translated: CASILVTGFYGYTF.

This chain joins TRBV4-1 and TRBJ2-4; weak D call: TRBD1 (5 bases). This CDR3 contains 17 residues. V shed 1 base and J shed 0 bases, with 13 bases lying between them. In germline, CDR1 is MGHRA, CDR2 YSYEKL. The CDR3 DNA is TGCGCCAGCAGCCAAGTGGACACAAGGCTAGCCAAAAACATTCAGTACTTC. It yields the protein CASSQVDTRLAKNIQYF.

V is TRBV25-1 and J is TRBJ1-3; possible D gene TRBD1, 5 bases. Looked up from germline, CDR1 is MGHDK and CDR2 is SYGVNS. The CDR3 contains 15 residues. V was pared by 6 bases and J by 5 bases, with 17 bases between. This CDR3 is CASRLTPGYRNTIYF. The CDR3 DNA sequence: TGTGCCAGCAGGCTGACCCCAGGGTACCGAAACACCATATATTTT.

In its sample, this clonotype was seen a few times. The chain uses TRBV28 and TRBJ2-7; D is uncertain. CDR3 length: 14 amino acids. Trimming took 7 bases from V and 3 from J, leaving 16 bases between them. Germline V lookup: CDR1 MDHEN, CDR2 SYDVKM. The CDR3 reads CASKHREEFYEQYF. In nucleotides, the CDR3 is TGTGCCAGCAAACACCGAGAGGAATTCTACGAGCAGTACTTC.

This clonotype was seen once. A much larger clone is a single base away; this may be a read error. J is TRBJ2-5 and V is TRBV29-1; no clear D gene. Germline values: CDR1 SQVTM, CDR2 ANQGSEA. This CDR3 comprises 11 residues. CDR3 residues: CGVVEQETQYF. The CDR3 nucleotides are TGCGGCGTTGTGGAGCAAGAGACCCAGTACTTC.

This clonotype was seen a handful of times. A much larger clone differs from this one at a single base, so this may be a read error. The chain links TRBV20-1 to TRBJ2-5; TRBD2 agrees at 11 bases. The J segment lost 11 bases and the V segment lost 5 bases, leaving 4 bases of the junction unmatched. The V gene's germline CDR1 is DFQATT and CDR2 SNEGSKA (reference sequence). CDR3 length: 11 residues. CDR3 in amino acids: CSAGTSGEQYF. CDR3 in DNA: TGCAGTGCTGGGACTAGCGGAGAGCAGTACTTC.

J is TRBJ2-3 and V is TRBV4-1; 9 bases align to TRBD2. The CDR3 contains 18 residues. The J segment lost 0 bases and the V segment lost 3 bases, leaving 10 bases of the junction unmatched. Looked up from germline, CDR1 is MGHRA and CDR2 is YSYEKL. The CDR3 spells CASSQVTRGGSSTDTQYF. CDR3 nucleotides: TGCGCCAGCAGCCAGGTTACGCGGGGGGGCTCTAGCACAGATACGCAGTATTTT.

CDR3 sequence: CASSPMGQTDSPLHF. CDR3 in DNA: TGTGCCAGCTCACCGATGGGCCAGACAGATTCACCCCTCCACTTT. The gene calls are TRBV18 and TRBJ1-6, with a weak D call TRBD1 (5 bases). Germline V gene sequence: CDR1 KGHSH, CDR2 LQKENI. There are 15 residues in the CDR3. V lost 3 bases, J lost 8 bases, and 14 bases lay in between.

The V call is TRBV13, the J call TRBJ2-3, with 13 bases matching TRBD2. CDR3 length equals 17 residues. The ends lost 5 bases at V and 4 bases at J; junction bases unmatched: 9. CDR1 PRHDT and CDR2 FYEKMQ come from the germline V gene (reference sequence). The DNA of the CDR3 is TGTGCCAGCAGCCCGAGGACTAGCGGGGGTTCCTCAGATACGCAGTATTTT. Residues: CASSPRTSGGSSDTQYF.

The CDR3 protein is CASSGAHYEQYF. CDR3 sequence (DNA): TGTGCCAGCAGTGGGGCGCACTACGAGCAGTACTTC. The V and J genes are TRBV6-1 and TRBJ2-7, with D uncertain. Germline values: CDR1 MNHNS, CDR2 SASEGT. This CDR3 contains 12 residues. V was shortened by 4 bases and J by 3 bases, with 7 bases between the two germline ends.

This clonotype was seen only a few times. V usage is TRBV29-1 and J usage is TRBJ2-1, with D tentatively TRBD1 (7 bases). Trimming took off 4 bases at V and 8 bases at J, with 15 bases between the two ends. In germline, CDR1 is SQVTM, CDR2 ANQGSEA. This CDR3 is built from 13 residues. CDR3 sequence: CSVVQGGGDEQFF. In DNA form, the CDR3 reads TGCAGCGTTGTTCAGGGGGGCGGCGATGAGCAGTTCTTC.

Only a few counts were recorded for this clonotype. The chain is built from TRBV20-1 and TRBJ2-7; no firm D call. V lost 0 bases and J 2 bases, leaving 14 bases between the germline ends. Germline-derived CDR1 and CDR2 are DFQATT and SNEGSKA (reference sequence). The CDR3 runs to 15 residues. The CDR3 reads CSARDPSQHPYEQYF. CDR3 bases: TGCAGTGCTAGAGATCCCTCTCAACACCCCTACGAGCAGTACTTC.

This rearrangement joins TRBV5-1 to TRBJ2-2; tentative D call: TRBD1 (6 bases). Trimming left V 4 bases short and J 5 bases short, with 12 bases between. The CDR3 length is 14 residues. Germline V gives CDR1 SGHRS, CDR2 YFSETQ. The CDR3 coding sequence is TGCGCCAGCAGCCCTCGGACAGATACCGGGGAGCTGTTTTTT. It codes for CASSPRTDTGELFF.

There are a few counts of this clonotype. A much larger clone differs from this one at a single base, so this may be a read error. This chain links TRBV28 with TRBJ2-7; TRBD2 is a possible D gene (6 bases). V was trimmed by 3 bases and J by 7 bases, leaving 16 bases between them. CDR3 length equals 14 residues. Looked up from germline, CDR1 is MDHEN and CDR2 is SYDVKM. The CDR3 nucleotides read TGTGCCAGCAGTTTGGAGGGTGGCTACAATGAGCAGTACTTC. Translation: CASSLEGGYNEQYF.

This sequence joins TRBV3-1 and TRBJ2-5, with TRBD1 as a possible D gene (6 bases). Trimming pared 3 bases from V and 4 bases from J, leaving 12 bases between. Germline V gives CDR1 LGHDT, CDR2 YNNKEL (reference sequence). This CDR3 is built from 14 residues. CDR3 loop: CASSQVGAGETQYF. CDR3 bases: TGTGCCAGCAGCCAGGTGGGGGCGGGAGAGACCCAGTACTTC.

The chain combines TRBV29-1 with TRBJ2-1, with TRBD1 matching over 7 bases. Germline CDR1 reads SQVTM; CDR2 reads ANQGSEA. Losses at the gene ends were 7 bases for V and 13 bases for J; bases not matched to a gene: 16. This CDR3 spans 13 amino acids. The CDR3 sequence is CSAIAWTGPFQFF. CDR3 bases: TGCAGCGCAATCGCTTGGACAGGCCCCTTCCAGTTCTTC.

This clonotype was recorded a few times. The rearrangement uses TRBV6-5 and TRBJ2-3; possible D gene TRBD2, 6 bases. Per germline, CDR1 MNHEY and CDR2 SVGAGI. Trimming stripped 7 bases from V and 1 base from J, with 9 bases between. This CDR3 has 13 amino acids. In DNA form, the CDR3 reads TGTGCCAGCAAGTCGGGGGGCACAGATACGCAGTATTTT. Protein sequence: CASKSGGTDTQYF.

This clonotype was recorded at least ten times. The J gene is TRBJ2-1, the V gene TRBV24-1; 9 bases map to TRBD2. The J segment lost 8 bases and the V segment lost 6 bases, leaving 10 bases of the junction unmatched. This CDR3 comprises 15 residues. Germline-derived CDR1 and CDR2 are KGHDR and SFDVKD. The CDR3 loop is CATSPSIAGADEQFF. CDR3 sequence (DNA): TGTGCCACCAGTCCCTCGATAGCGGGAGCAGATGAGCAGTTCTTC.

The rearrangement uses TRBV11-2 and TRBJ1-2; D is possibly TRBD1 (5 bases). This CDR3 comprises 16 residues. The germline V and J ends were trimmed by 1 base and 4 bases, with 16 bases remaining between them. Germline CDR1 is SGHAT and CDR2 is FQNNGV. The CDR3 loop is CASSLVKGPFRYGYTF. The DNA of the CDR3 is TGTGCCAGCAGCTTAGTCAAGGGGCCATTTCGCTATGGCTACACCTTC.

This rearrangement joins TRBV9 to TRBJ1-4, with a possible D match to TRBD1 (5 bases). This CDR3 has 14 amino acids. V shed 2 bases and J shed 8 bases, with 13 bases lying between them. Germline V gene lookup returns CDR1 SGDLS and CDR2 YYNGEE. As DNA, the CDR3 is TGTGCCAGCAGCGTGCAGGGACGGGACGAAAAACTGTTTTTT. This sequence encodes CASSVQGRDEKLFF.

The J gene is TRBJ2-3, the V gene TRBV12-3 or TRBV12-4; possible D gene TRBD2, 6 bases. The V end lost 3 bases, the J end lost 2 bases, and 12 bases lay between the germline ends. The CDR3 has 15 amino acids. The CDR3 DNA reads TGTGCCAGCAGTTTCCCTGCGGGGCTCACAGATACGCAGTATTTT. Amino acid sequence: CASSFPAGLTDTQYF.

This clonotype occurred a few times. CDR3 sequence reads: CASSQDWASGIYNEQFF. CDR3 coding DNA: TGTGCCAGCAGCCAAGATTGGGCTAGCGGGATTTACAATGAGCAGTTCTTC. The chain carries TRBV4-2 and TRBJ2-1; 9 bases are shared with TRBD2. V lost 0 bases and J lost 4; bases outside the gene matches: 7. The germline CDR1 and CDR2 sequences are LGHNA and YNFKEQ. The CDR3 runs to 17 residues.

The V and J genes are TRBV9 and TRBJ2-2, with unresolved D. This CDR3 region has 13 residues. V dropped 6 bases and J dropped 8 bases, with 14 bases sitting between them. Per germline, CDR1 SGDLS and CDR2 YYNGEE. CDR3 protein: CASTLHREGELFF. For the CDR3, the DNA is TGTGCCAGCACCCTACATAGAGAGGGGGAGCTGTTTTTT.